This T cell receptor (beta chain) was documented in a study of T cell clonotyping in hematopoietic cell transplantation. General observations from the study: CD4 and CD8 repertoire contributions could not be separated without sorting. Pathologically expanded recipient clonotypes increased progressively from day 30 to day 180 as diversity fell. At the given depth, recipient repertoires were over 95% de novo clonotypes. Graft donor and pretransplant recipient Inverse Simpson Index values predicted broader posttransplant TCR diversity.

The CDR3 totals 11 residues. CDR1 is MNHNS and CDR2 is SASEGT in the germline V gene. Here immunoSEQ multiplex PCR was the method, and the copy in TCRdb shows in-frame clones only, minus some. The sample includes about 43,000 clones, roughly 96% seen only once; the top ten take approximately 0.94%. Notes on this clone: Its antigen is undetermined. A read error may account for a junction end that differs from germline.

This clonotype was obtained from a man aged 25-45 years in good health. Some clones in this sample may be carry-over from other donors' samples. The chain joins TRBV6-1 to TRBJ1-5; no clear D gene. Sequenced input: peripheral blood mononuclear cells. The CDR3 DNA follows: TGTGCCACCGCGACAAATCAGCTCCAGCATTTT. It specifies CATATNQLQHF.